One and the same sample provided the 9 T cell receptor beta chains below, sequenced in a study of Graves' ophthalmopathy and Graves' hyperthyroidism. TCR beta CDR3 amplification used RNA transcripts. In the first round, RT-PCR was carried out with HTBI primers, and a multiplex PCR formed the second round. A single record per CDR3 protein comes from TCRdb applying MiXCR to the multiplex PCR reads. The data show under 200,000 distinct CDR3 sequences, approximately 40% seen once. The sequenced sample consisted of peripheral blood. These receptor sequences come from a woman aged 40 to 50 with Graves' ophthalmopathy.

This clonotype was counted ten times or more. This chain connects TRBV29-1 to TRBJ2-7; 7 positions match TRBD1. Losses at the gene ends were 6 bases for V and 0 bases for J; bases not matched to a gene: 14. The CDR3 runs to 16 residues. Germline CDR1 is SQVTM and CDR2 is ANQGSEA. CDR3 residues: CSVVLSGDSHSYEQYF. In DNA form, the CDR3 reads TGCAGCGTAGTTTTGTCAGGGGACAGTCACTCCTACGAGCAGTACTTC.

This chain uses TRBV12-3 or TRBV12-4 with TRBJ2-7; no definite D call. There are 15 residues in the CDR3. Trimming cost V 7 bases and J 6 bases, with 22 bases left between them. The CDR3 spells CASTLFGGPKAEQYF. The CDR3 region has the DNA TGTGCCAGCACCCTGTTTGGCGGCCCTAAGGCCGAGCAGTACTTC.

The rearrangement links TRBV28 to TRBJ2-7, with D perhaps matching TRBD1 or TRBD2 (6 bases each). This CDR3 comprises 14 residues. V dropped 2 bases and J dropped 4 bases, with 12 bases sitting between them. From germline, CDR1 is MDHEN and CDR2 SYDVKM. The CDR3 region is CASSLQGTEYEQYF. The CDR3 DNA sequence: TGTGCCAGCAGTTTACAGGGGACTGAGTACGAGCAGTACTTC.

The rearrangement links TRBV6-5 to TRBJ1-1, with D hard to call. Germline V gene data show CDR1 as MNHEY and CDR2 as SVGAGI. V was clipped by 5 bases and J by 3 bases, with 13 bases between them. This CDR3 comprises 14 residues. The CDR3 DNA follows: TGTGCCAGCAGTCCCTCGTGGGCGGACACTGAAGCTTTCTTT. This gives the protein CASSPSWADTEAFF.

The DNA for the CDR3 is TGTGCCACCGGGACAGCGGAGCAAGAGACCCAGTACTTC. The encoded protein is CATGTAEQETQYF. The chain couples TRBV24-1 to TRBJ2-5; 7 bases align to TRBD1. This CDR3 is 13 amino acids long. The germline V gene encodes CDR1 KGHDR and CDR2 SFDVKD. Trimming took 9 bases from V and 2 from J; bases not matched to a gene: 5.

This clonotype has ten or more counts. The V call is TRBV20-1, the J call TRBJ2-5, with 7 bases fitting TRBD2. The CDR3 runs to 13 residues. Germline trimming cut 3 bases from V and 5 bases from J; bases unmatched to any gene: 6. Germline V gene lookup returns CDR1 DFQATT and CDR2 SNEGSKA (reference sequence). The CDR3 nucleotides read TGCAGTGCTAGTGGGACTACCAAGGAGACCCAGTACTTC. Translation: CSASGTTKETQYF.

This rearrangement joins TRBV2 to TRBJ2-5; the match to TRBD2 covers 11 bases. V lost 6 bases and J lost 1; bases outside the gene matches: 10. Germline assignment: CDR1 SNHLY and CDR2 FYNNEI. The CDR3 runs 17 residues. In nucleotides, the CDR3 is TGTGCCAGCAGCCCAGGACTAGCGGGCAGAATCCAAGAGACCCAGTACTTC. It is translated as CASSPGLAGRIQETQYF.

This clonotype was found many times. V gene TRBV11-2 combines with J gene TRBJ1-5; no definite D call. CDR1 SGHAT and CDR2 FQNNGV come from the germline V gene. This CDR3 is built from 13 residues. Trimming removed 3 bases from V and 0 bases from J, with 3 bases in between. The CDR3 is CASSFASNQPQHF. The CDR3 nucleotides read TGTGCCAGCAGCTTCGCTAGCAATCAGCCCCAGCATTTT.

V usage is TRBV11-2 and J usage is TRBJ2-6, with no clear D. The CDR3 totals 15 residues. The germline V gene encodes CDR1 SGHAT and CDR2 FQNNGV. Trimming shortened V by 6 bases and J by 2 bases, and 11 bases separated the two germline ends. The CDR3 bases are TGTGCCAGCAGTTTCAATAGCCCTGGGGCCAACGTCCTGACTTTC. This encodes CASSFNSPGANVLTF.